This T cell receptor (beta chain) is from a study of T cells in Graves' hyperthyroidism and ophthalmopathy. This clonotype was counted ten times or more. Trimming left V 4 bases short and J 0 bases short, with 10 bases between. In germline, CDR1 is PRHDT, CDR2 FYEKMQ (reference sequence). CDR3 length: 15 residues. From RNA transcripts, TCR beta CDR3 regions were amplified. An initial round of RT-PCR targeting the TCR CDR3 relied on the HTBI primer set. A single record per CDR3 protein comes from TCRdb applying MiXCR to the multiplex PCR reads. The data show about 560,000 distinct CDR3 sequences, about 15% seen once. Patients were aged 18 to 65, had disease duration under 2 months, and had newly diagnosed hyperthyroidism. Fresh peripheral blood, under 13 ml, yielded the PBMCs.

The sequence came from a woman aged 30 to 39 with Graves' hyperthyroidism. Sequencing was done on a sample of blood. The chain joins TRBV13 to TRBJ2-1; no definite D call. The CDR3 coding sequence is TGTGCCAGCAGCTCTCTAGATAACTCCTACAATGAGCAGTTCTTC. Translation gives CASSSLDNSYNEQFF.